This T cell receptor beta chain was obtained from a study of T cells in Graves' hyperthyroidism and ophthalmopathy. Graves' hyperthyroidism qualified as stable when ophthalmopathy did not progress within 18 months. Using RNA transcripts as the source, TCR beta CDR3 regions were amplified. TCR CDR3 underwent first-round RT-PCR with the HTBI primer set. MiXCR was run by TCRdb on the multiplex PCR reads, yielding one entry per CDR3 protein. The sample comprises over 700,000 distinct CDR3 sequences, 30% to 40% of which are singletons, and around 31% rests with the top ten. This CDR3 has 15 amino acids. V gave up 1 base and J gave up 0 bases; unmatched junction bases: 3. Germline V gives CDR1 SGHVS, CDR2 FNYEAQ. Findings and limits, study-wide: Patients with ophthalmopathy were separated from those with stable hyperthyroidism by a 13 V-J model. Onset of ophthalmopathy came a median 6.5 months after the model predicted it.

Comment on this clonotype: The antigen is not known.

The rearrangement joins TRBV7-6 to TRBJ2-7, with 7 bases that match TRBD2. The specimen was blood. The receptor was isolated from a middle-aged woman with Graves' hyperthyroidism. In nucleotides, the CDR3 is TGTGCCAGCAGCTTAGGGCGGGGGATCTCCTACGAGCAGTACTTC. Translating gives CASSLGRGISYEQYF.